This entry features one T cell receptor beta chain sequence. This sample was taken from a study of blood T cell repertoires in COVID-19. The wider study: Specimens from acute and convalescent COVID-19 originated in the United States, Italy and Spain. The cDNA or gDNA used as material had been derived from T cells, B-cell-depleted T cells, or PBMCs.

The trim removed 1 base at V and 3 bases at J, leaving 3 bases unmatched. CDR3 size: 15 residues. Germline CDR1 SGHAT, CDR2 FQNNGV. In the study's own analysis: Estimation of nucleated cell counts was performed using reference gene primer amplification. Only in-frame clones appear in the TCRdb table, and some are missing; sequencing was by immunoSEQ multiplex PCR. The V and J calls and clone size are taken from that table; D and trimming were inferred from the DNA. Of 150,000 to 200,000 clones detected, approximately 78% appear once; the ten largest clones hold 2.5% to 3%. The sequenced sample was peripheral blood. The chain carries TRBV11-2 and TRBJ2-1; TRBD1 matches at 7 bases. The clonotype comes from an elderly woman with active or convalescent COVID-19. This CDR3 reads CASSLGPGGYNEQFF. The CDR3 DNA sequence: TGTGCCAGCAGCTTAGGTCCAGGGGGCTACAATGAGCAGTTCTTC.